This T cell receptor beta chain appears in the sequencing data of a study of identical twins. Study-wide points: Excess sharing by twins proved weaker in beta out-of-frame sequences. Zero-insertion analyses could be partly confounded by invariant MAIT and iNKT cells.

This CDR3 is 13 amino acids long. V was pared by 6 bases and J by 4 bases, with 14 bases between. In germline, CDR1 is DFQATT, CDR2 SNEGSKA (reference sequence). Each CDR3 protein gets one entry after TCRdb re-called the 5' RACE reads with MiXCR. The sample holds just under 550,000 distinct CDR3 sequences, roughly 15% seen once. Each donor was a healthy Caucasian. In the case of this clonotype: Its antigen is as yet unknown.

This sample also appeared in a second study, on yellow fever vaccine responses in identical twins. That study reports: A vaccine T cell response that seemed partly convergent and partly personalized was reported in twins.

The sample comprised CD4+ T cells sorted from blood. V usage is TRBV20-1 and J usage is TRBJ2-3; the D gene is possibly TRBD2 (7 bases). The receptor's source is a woman under 30 in good health. The CDR3 nucleotides read TGCAGTGCCGAGCCGGGGGGCCCAGATACGCAGTATTTT. Encoded protein: CSAEPGGPDTQYF.